The T cell receptor beta chain under discussion was sequenced for a study of shared clonotypes between healthy human individuals. Losses at the gene ends were 4 bases for V and 4 bases for J; bases not matched to a gene: 11. The CDR3 contains 16 residues. Germline V gene sequence: CDR1 SGHDT, CDR2 YYEEEE. Clones were sequenced by immunoSEQ multiplex PCR, and TCRdb holds only the in-frame ones, with some missing. The sample records about 2 million clones, roughly 96% being singletons. The clonotype originates from a man aged 18 to 29 in good health. The specimen was naive CD4+ T cells sorted from blood. Subset noted: CD45RA+ positively selected. The V and J genes are TRBV5-6 and TRBJ2-7; 10 bases fit TRBD1. CDR3 DNA sequence: TGTGCCAGCAGCCGAATTGACAGGGGGCGCATTTACGAGCAGTACTTC. It encodes CASSRIDRGRIYEQYF.